Shown below are 22 T cell receptor beta chains from a single sample sequenced in a study of chemoradiotherapy in HPV16-positive cancers. This table comes from immunoSEQ multiplex PCR, and its TCRdb copy is limited to in-frame clones, with some not included. The table lists more than 3,500 clones, about 93% of them singletons. The biological material was taken from a patient who underwent chemoradiotherapy. Receptors were obtained from a human donor with HPV-associated anogenital cancer.

V usage is TRBV27 and J usage is TRBJ2-5; tentatively, D is TRBD1 (7 bases). CDR3 length: 15 amino acids. V lost 3 bases and J 2 bases, leaving 13 bases between the germline ends. Germline V gene data show CDR1 as MNHEY and CDR2 as SMNVEV (reference sequence). The CDR3 here is CASSFSSGGQETQYF. As DNA, the CDR3 is TGTGCCAGCAGTTTCTCCTCAGGGGGGCAAGAGACCCAGTACTTC.

The genes are TRBV6-1 and TRBJ2-1; D tentatively reads TRBD1 or TRBD2 (6 bases each). The germline V and J ends were trimmed by 3 bases and 7 bases, with 25 bases remaining between them. Germline loops: CDR1 MNHNS, CDR2 SASEGT. CDR3 length: 18 amino acids. CDR3 sequence (DNA): TGTGCCAGCAGTGATCCGCCGGGGGCCACCCCAATTGGGAATGAGCAGTTCTTC. This translates into CASSDPPGATPIGNEQFF.

The V and J genes are TRBV6-5 and TRBJ1-1; D is possibly TRBD1 (5 bases). This CDR3 spans 14 amino acids. Germline CDR1 is MNHEY and CDR2 is SVGAGI. V lost 4 bases, J lost 7 bases, and 16 bases lay in between. In nucleotides, the CDR3 is TGTGCCAGCAGTTGGCGAGGAAGGGGCGTTGAAGCTTTCTTT. Its translation is CASSWRGRGVEAFF.

This clone was counted once. The rearrangement uses TRBV6-1 and TRBJ1-5; D is possibly TRBD1 (6 bases). Trimming shortened V by 2 bases and J by 6 bases, and 14 bases separated the two germline ends. The germline V gene has CDR1 MNHNS and CDR2 SASEGT. This CDR3 region has 15 residues. The CDR3 region is CASSERFQGSQPQHF. The CDR3 nucleotides are TGTGCCAGCAGTGAACGGTTCCAGGGGAGTCAGCCCCAGCATTTT.

The V and J genes are TRBV9 and TRBJ1-4; 9 bases line up with TRBD1. Looked up from germline, CDR1 is SGDLS and CDR2 is YYNGEE. The V gene end was trimmed by 2 bases and the J gene end by 3 bases; junction bases not matched to a gene: 2. The CDR3 has 15 residues. CDR3 protein: CASSVRTGANEKLFF. The CDR3 nucleotides read TGTGCCAGCAGCGTCAGGACAGGGGCTAATGAAAAACTGTTTTTT.

The rearrangement links TRBV5-1 to TRBJ1-1; no clear D. V dropped 4 bases and J dropped 1 base, with 8 bases sitting between them. CDR1 is SGHRS and CDR2 is YFSETQ in the germline V gene. This CDR3 region has 13 residues. CDR3: CASSLTPNTEAFF. CDR3 nucleotide sequence: TGCGCCAGCAGCCTAACACCGAACACTGAAGCTTTCTTT.

The chain uses TRBV6-5 and TRBJ1-1; 7 bases map to TRBD1. Per the germline V gene, CDR1 is MNHEY and CDR2 is SVGAGI. The ends lost 0 bases at V and 1 base at J; junction bases unmatched: 5. The CDR3 runs to 16 residues. In DNA form, the CDR3 reads TGTGCCAGCAGTTACTCGTTTCGACAGGGGAACACTGAAGCTTTCTTT. The encoded protein is CASSYSFRQGNTEAFF.

This clone appeared a few times. The DNA of the CDR3 is TGCGCCAGCAGCCAGGGACATGGTGATTCACCCCTCCACTTT. Translation: CASSQGHGDSPLHF. The V gene is TRBV4-1, the J gene TRBJ1-6; TRBD1 is a possible D gene (6 bases). CDR3 length: 14 amino acids. In germline, CDR1 is MGHRA, CDR2 YSYEKL. V shed 3 bases and J shed 8 bases, with 11 bases lying between them.

The chain carries TRBV10-1 and TRBJ2-2, with 10 bases matching TRBD2. CDR3 length: 15 residues. Unmatched junction bases numbered 8, after V lost 10 bases and J lost 3 bases. From germline, CDR1 is WNHNN and CDR2 SYGVQD (reference sequence). The DNA of the CDR3 is TGCGCCACCTCAAGCGGGAGGGCCGACACCGGGGAGCTGTTTTTT. This gives the protein CATSSGRADTGELFF.

CDR3 in DNA: TGTGCCAGCAGCCTGACTAGCGGGGGGGCCGGGGAGCTGTTTTTT. This translates into CASSLTSGGAGELFF. This sequence joins TRBV7-6 and TRBJ2-2; TRBD2 matches 14 bases. Trimming at V came to 5 bases and at J to 6 bases, leaving 2 bases not matched to a gene. This CDR3 is built from 15 residues. The germline V gene has CDR1 SGHVS and CDR2 FNYEAQ.

V is TRBV5-1 and J is TRBJ2-3, with D unresolved. Deletions cut 4 bases from V and 8 bases from J, with 11 bases between. Germline V gene data show CDR1 as SGHRS and CDR2 as YFSETQ. The CDR3 has 12 residues. CDR3 coding DNA: TGCGCCAGCAGCACCTCCTGGGGTACGCAGTATTTT. Translation gives CASSTSWGTQYF.

The J gene is TRBJ1-6, the V gene TRBV27; possibly TRBD1 for D (6 bases). The germline V gene has CDR1 MNHEY and CDR2 SMNVEV (reference sequence). V was pared by 4 bases and J by 7 bases, with 11 bases between. The CDR3 has 14 residues. The chain's CDR3 is CASSSGQTNSPLHF. The CDR3 bases are TGTGCCAGCAGTTCCGGACAGACAAATTCACCCCTCCACTTT.

The chain is built from TRBV19 and TRBJ2-5; D is perhaps TRBD2 (5 bases). The CDR3 is 15 residues long. Germline CDR1 LNHDA, CDR2 SQIVND (reference sequence). V was shortened by 6 bases and J by 4 bases, with 18 bases between the two germline ends. The CDR3: CASRRAGGPRETQYF. The CDR3, as DNA: TGTGCCAGTAGGCGTGCAGGAGGCCCTCGAGAGACCCAGTACTTC.

This rearrangement joins TRBV30 to TRBJ1-2, with D possibly TRBD1 on 5 matching bases. This CDR3 spans 12 amino acids. V shed 2 bases and J shed 8 bases, with 12 bases lying between them. Germline loops: CDR1 GTSNPN, CDR2 SVGIG (reference sequence). Here the CDR3 DNA reads TGTGCCTGGAGTTCGGGGCCTGGGGGCTACACCTTC. Encoded protein: CAWSSGPGGYTF.

This clone was recorded only once. V is TRBV5-1 and J is TRBJ1-3; a possible D gene is TRBD1 (6 bases). V gave up 4 bases and J gave up 4 bases, with 12 bases separating them. The CDR3 has 14 residues. Germline V CDR1 and CDR2: SGHRS, YFSETQ. The CDR3 region is CASSKAGEGNTIYF. The CDR3 region has the DNA TGCGCCAGCAGCAAGGCAGGGGAAGGAAACACCATATATTTT.

The chain links TRBV10-3 to TRBJ2-2; 14 nucleotides agree with TRBD2. CDR1 ENHRY and CDR2 SYGVKD come from the germline V gene. This CDR3 region has 13 residues. V lost 11 bases, J lost 6 bases, and 2 bases stayed unmatched. CDR3: CAATSGRAGELFF. CDR3 nucleotide sequence: TGTGCCGCGACTAGCGGGAGGGCCGGGGAGCTGTTTTTT.

This sequence joins TRBV6-1 and TRBJ2-7; TRBD1 aligns across 7 bases. CDR1 MNHNS and CDR2 SASEGT come from the germline V gene. V dropped 7 bases and J dropped 3; count of bases not matched to a gene: 12. The CDR3 is 15 residues long. The CDR3 here is CASTLETGLGYEQYF. CDR3 DNA: TGTGCCAGCACATTGGAGACAGGGCTAGGCTACGAGCAGTACTTC.

The genes are TRBV29-1 and TRBJ2-5; 8 bases map to TRBD1. This CDR3 spans 15 amino acids. V shed 1 base, J shed 2 bases, and the junction held 6 bases outside the gene matches. Germline V lookup: CDR1 SQVTM, CDR2 ANQGSEA. CDR3 residues: CSVEAGTGRQETQYF. The CDR3 nucleotides are TGCAGCGTTGAAGCCGGGACAGGCCGGCAAGAGACCCAGTACTTC. Filled out from reference TRBV29-1 and TRBJ2-5, the complete variable domain reads SAVISQKPSRDICQRGTSLTIQCQVDSQVTMMFWYRQQPGQSLTLIATANQGSEATYESGFVIDKFPISRPNLTFSTLTVSNMSPEDSSIYLCSVEAGTGRQETQYFGPGTRLLVL.

The chain joins TRBV6-1 to TRBJ1-2; no clear D gene. Germline-derived CDR1 and CDR2 are MNHNS and SASEGT. Trimming shortened V by 0 bases and J by 5 bases, and 16 bases separated the two germline ends. CDR3 size: 16 residues. In DNA, the CDR3 is TGTGCCAGCAGTGAAGCGGAGAGGCAGCTCTCTTATGGCTACACCTTC. It codes for CASSEAERQLSYGYTF.

The J gene is TRBJ2-5, the V gene TRBV19; the D gene is possibly TRBD1 (5 bases). The CDR3 is 12 amino acids. Trimming left V 3 bases short and J 7 bases short, with 9 bases between. Germline V lookup: CDR1 LNHDA, CDR2 SQIVND (reference sequence). The CDR3 DNA sequence: TGTGCCAGTAGTATCCAGGGCACGACCCAGTACTTC. The encoded protein is CASSIQGTTQYF.

V usage is TRBV19 and J usage is TRBJ2-1; perhaps D is TRBD1 or TRBD2 (5 bases each). CDR1 is LNHDA, CDR2 SQIVND, per germline (reference sequence). V was clipped by 5 bases and J by 8 bases, with 10 bases between them. The CDR3 sequence is 12 residues long. The CDR3 loop is CASSWGMDEQFF. In DNA form, the CDR3 reads TGTGCCAGTAGTTGGGGGATGGATGAGCAGTTCTTC.

CDR3 region: CASSLGQGTSTDTQYF. For the CDR3, the DNA is TGTGCCAGCAGCTTAGGGCAGGGGACTAGCACAGATACGCAGTATTTT. The chain uses TRBV11-3 and TRBJ2-3, with D possibly being TRBD1 or TRBD2 (6 bases each). Germline loops: CDR1 SGHNT, CDR2 YENEEA. The CDR3 spans 16 residues. Trimming shortened V by 1 base and J by 0 bases, and 11 bases separated the two germline ends.